A single sample gave rise to the 9 T cell receptor beta chains below, sequenced in a study of glioma-infiltrating T cells after dendritic cell vaccination. Profiling relied on immunoSEQ multiplex PCR, and the TCRdb table lists in-frame clones only, not all of them. The data hold some 90,000 clones, with more than 80% observed a single time. Sample time point: after dendritic cell vaccination, including at tumor progression/relapse. Sequences were derived from blood, sampled after dendritic cell vaccination. Receptor source: a human donor with glioblastoma.

This chain uses TRBV19 with TRBJ2-6, with D perhaps matching TRBD2 (6 bases). This CDR3 is 16 amino acids long. Germline CDR1 and CDR2: LNHDA and SQIVND (reference sequence). The ends were cut back, 5 bases at V and 12 bases at J, with 23 bases in the middle. In nucleotides, the CDR3 is TGTGCCAGTAGTTCCTACTCGGCGGGGACCCTGTTCGTCCTGACTTTC. It yields the protein CASSSYSAGTLFVLTF.

This clone has just one count. The chain uses TRBV18 and TRBJ1-5, with 9 bases that match TRBD1. The CDR3 is 16 amino acids. Germline V CDR1 and CDR2: KGHSH, LQKENI. V gave up 3 bases and J gave up 3 bases; unmatched junction bases: 6. The CDR3 DNA reads as TGTGCCAGCTCACCCCAAGGGACAGGGACCAATCAGCCCCAGCATTTT. As protein: CASSPQGTGTNQPQHF.

V usage is TRBV28 and J usage is TRBJ1-4; 9 positions agree with TRBD1. Germline V gives CDR1 MDHEN, CDR2 SYDVKM. Trimming removed 9 bases from V and 7 bases from J; junction bases left unmatched: 12. This CDR3 has 15 amino acids. The CDR3 loop is CASTDPTGGREKLFF. For the CDR3, the DNA is TGTGCCAGTACCGATCCAACAGGGGGCCGTGAAAAACTGTTTTTT.

The chain employs TRBV10-3 and TRBJ2-2; 8 bases map to TRBD1. The CDR3 covers 15 residues. V shed 4 bases and J 2 bases; nucleotides not matched to a gene: 3. Germline V gene lookup returns CDR1 ENHRY and CDR2 SYGVKD. The CDR3 sequence is CAISAGTGNTGELFF. The CDR3 nucleotides are TGTGCCATCAGTGCCGGGACAGGCAACACCGGGGAGCTGTTTTTT.

The chain employs TRBV15 and TRBJ1-2; 7 bases agree with TRBD1. Looked up from germline, CDR1 is LNHNV and CDR2 is YYDKDF (reference sequence). The J segment lost 8 bases and the V segment lost 0 bases, leaving 9 bases of the junction unmatched. The CDR3 loop spans 15 amino acids. CDR3 loop: CATSREIGGAAGYTF. CDR3 nucleotide sequence: TGTGCCACCAGCAGAGAAATAGGGGGCGCTGCGGGCTACACCTTC. Combining the CDR3 with reference TRBV15 and TRBJ1-2 gives the whole variable domain DAMVIQNPRYQVTQFGKPVTLSCSQTLNHNVMYWYQQKSSQAPKLLFHYYDKDFNNEADTPDNFQSRRPNTSFCFLDIRSPGLGDTAMYLCATSREIGGAAGYTFGSGTRLTVV.

There are a few counts of this clone. The chain has TRBV6-5 and TRBJ2-1; 11 bases fit TRBD2. Germline values: CDR1 MNHEY, CDR2 SVGAGI. This CDR3 spans 15 amino acids. Trimming took 6 bases from V and 5 from J; bases not matched to a gene: 6. CDR3 bases: TGTGCCAGCAGCACACTAGCGGGAGCCAACAATGAGCAGTTCTTC. Protein: CASSTLAGANNEQFF.

This clone showed up just once. The V call is TRBV14, the J call TRBJ2-7; D not resolved. Per the germline V gene, CDR1 is SGHDN and CDR2 is FVKESK. The germline V and J ends were trimmed by 1 base and 5 bases, with 9 bases remaining between them. This CDR3 has 13 residues. The DNA of the CDR3 is TGTGCCAGCAGCCAAGTTACTTTCAACGAGCAGTACTTC. Its translation: CASSQVTFNEQYF.

This clone was observed a single time. The chain has TRBV11-2 and TRBJ2-1; possible D gene TRBD2, 5 bases. The germline gives CDR1 SGHAT, CDR2 FQNNGV. The CDR3 loop spans 13 amino acids. Trimming removed 1 base at V and 6 bases at J, with 7 bases between. CDR3 region: CASSLVRVNEQFF. CDR3 nucleotides: TGTGCCAGCAGCTTAGTGCGGGTCAATGAGCAGTTCTTC.

The rearrangement links TRBV30 to TRBJ2-4; 10 nucleotides align to TRBD2. CDR3 length: 15 residues. With 8 bases clipped from V and 1 base from J, the junction kept 8 bases outside the gene matches. Germline V gene data show CDR1 as GTSNPN and CDR2 as SVGIG (reference sequence). CDR3 region: CAGLTSGFAKNIQYF. In DNA form, the CDR3 reads TGTGCCGGGTTGACTAGCGGGTTTGCCAAAAACATTCAGTACTTC.